The next 20 T cell receptor beta chains were all read from a single sample in a study of CD8 T cells in ankylosing spondylitis. The study's findings and limits: A TCR beta motif of several highly homologous variants appeared characteristic of ankylosing spondylitis blood.

TCRdb called the 5' RACE reads again in MiXCR, with one record for every CDR3 protein. In the table there are 750,000 to 850,000 distinct CDR3 sequences, about 11% of which are singletons. Which antigens these TCRs recognize remains unknown. The specimen was blood, either unsorted or a sorted T cell fraction (not recorded which). The receptor set was obtained from a male donor with ankylosing spondylitis.

The sample holds a few counts of this clonotype. The chain is built from TRBV4-2 and TRBJ1-5; D remains unclear. The CDR3 runs to 14 residues. Trimming took off 1 base at V and 3 bases at J, with 7 bases between the two ends. Germline V lookup: CDR1 LGHNA, CDR2 YNFKEQ. The CDR3 loop is CASSQVGNNQPQHF. The CDR3 bases are TGTGCCAGCAGCCAAGTGGGGAACAATCAGCCCCAGCATTTT.

The DNA of the CDR3 is TGCAGTGCTAGAACGTATAGCGGATCTAGCACAGATACGCAGTATTTT. This codes for CSARTYSGSSTDTQYF. The rearrangement joins TRBV20-1 to TRBJ2-3, with D possibly TRBD2 on 6 matching bases. This CDR3 contains 16 residues. V was pared by 2 bases and J by 0 bases, with 15 bases between. Germline CDR1 DFQATT, CDR2 SNEGSKA (reference sequence).

This clonotype has at least ten counts. The chain uses TRBV7-2 and TRBJ2-3; the D is unclear. CDR1 SGHTA and CDR2 FQGNSA come from the germline V gene. The CDR3 runs 12 residues. Trimming removed 4 bases from V and 7 bases from J, with 9 bases in between. CDR3 loop: CASSWNLNTQYF. The CDR3 nucleotides are TGTGCCAGCAGCTGGAATTTGAATACGCAGTATTTT.

The chain employs TRBV19 and TRBJ2-5; TRBD1 or TRBD2 may be the D gene (6 bases each). From germline, CDR1 is LNHDA and CDR2 SQIVND (reference sequence). CDR3 size: 15 residues. V was pared by 5 bases and J by 5 bases, with 18 bases between. CDR3 protein: CASSSTPGAYETQYF. CDR3 DNA sequence: TGTGCCAGTAGTTCAACACCGGGGGCCTATGAGACCCAGTACTTC.

The chain combines TRBV7-2 with TRBJ2-7; D may be TRBD1 (6 bases). The CDR3 loop spans 15 amino acids. Trimming stripped 5 bases from V and 9 bases from J, with 23 bases between. Germline V gene lookup returns CDR1 SGHTA and CDR2 FQGNSA. The CDR3 nucleotides read TGTGCCAGCAGCCCTACAGGGTTTTTGTTTGGGCGGCAGTACTTC. Amino acids: CASSPTGFLFGRQYF.

This clonotype has ten or more counts. This sequence joins TRBV5-1 and TRBJ2-3; D unclear. The germline gives CDR1 SGHRS, CDR2 YFSETQ. V lost 1 base, J lost 0 bases, and 6 bases lay in between. This CDR3 has 14 residues. As DNA, the CDR3 is TGCGCCAGCAGCTTGATAGCTAGCACAGATACGCAGTATTTT. This sequence encodes CASSLIASTDTQYF.

The chain recombines TRBV7-2 with TRBJ2-7, with D possibly TRBD2 on 6 matching bases. Germline loops: CDR1 SGHTA, CDR2 FQGNSA. V lost 0 bases and J 3 bases, leaving 15 bases between the germline ends. The CDR3 contains 16 residues. The CDR3 region has the DNA TGTGCCAGCAGCTTAGCTAGCGGAACAACAAACTACGAGCAGTACTTC. Translation: CASSLASGTTNYEQYF.

The genes are TRBV20-1 and TRBJ2-1, with D hard to call. Germline values: CDR1 DFQATT, CDR2 SNEGSKA (reference sequence). V was clipped by 0 bases and J by 4 bases, with 13 bases between them. The CDR3 length is 15 residues. The CDR3 spells CSARDATAAYNEQFF. The CDR3 bases are TGCAGTGCTAGAGATGCGACTGCCGCTTACAATGAGCAGTTCTTC.

The V gene is TRBV7-2, the J gene TRBJ1-1; a possible D gene is TRBD1 (6 bases). With 5 bases removed from V and 12 bases from J, the gap between germline ends came to 19 bases. Germline V gene data show CDR1 as SGHTA and CDR2 as FQGNSA. The CDR3 extends over 13 amino acids. In nucleotides, the CDR3 is TGTGCCAGCAGCACAGGGACGGACCCGAAGTCTTTCTTT. It specifies CASSTGTDPKSFF.

This clonotype has only a few counts. The V gene is TRBV29-1, the J gene TRBJ1-2; the D is unclear. V was clipped by 7 bases and J by 5 bases, with 14 bases between them. The CDR3 spans 12 residues. CDR1 and CDR2 from the germline V gene are SQVTM and ANQGSEA. The CDR3: CSDISGGYGYTF. The CDR3 DNA is TGCAGCGACATATCAGGAGGTTATGGCTACACCTTC. The variable domain in full, with the rest retrieved from reference TRBV29-1 and TRBJ1-2, is SAVISQKPSRDICQRGTSLTIQCQVDSQVTMMFWYRQQPGQSLTLIATANQGSEATYESGFVIDKFPISRPNLTFSTLTVSNMSPEDSSIYLCSDISGGYGYTFGSGTRLTVV.

J is TRBJ2-3 and V is TRBV20-1; tentatively, D is TRBD1 (5 bases). The V end lost 6 bases, the J end lost 7 bases, and 14 bases lay between the germline ends. CDR1 is DFQATT, CDR2 SNEGSKA, per germline (reference sequence). The CDR3 totals 12 residues. The CDR3 region is CSARVGENTQYF. DNA for the CDR3: TGCAGTGCCAGGGTAGGGGAAAATACGCAGTATTTT.

The chain combines TRBV4-3 with TRBJ2-7, with 11 bases aligning to TRBD1. CDR1 is LGHNA and CDR2 is YSLEER in the germline V gene. V lost 0 bases, J lost 3 bases, and 4 bases stayed unmatched. This CDR3 comprises 16 residues. CDR3 region: CASSQDWGTGGYEQYF. DNA for the CDR3: TGCGCCAGCAGCCAAGATTGGGGGACAGGGGGCTACGAGCAGTACTTC.

This clonotype was seen more than once but under ten times. J is TRBJ2-2 and V is TRBV20-1; the match to TRBD2 covers 8 bases. Germline V gene sequence: CDR1 DFQATT, CDR2 SNEGSKA (reference sequence). The ends lost 6 bases at V and 5 bases at J; junction bases unmatched: 11. This CDR3 contains 15 residues. CDR3 amino acids: CSAAGKRGRTGELFF. The CDR3 DNA follows: TGCAGTGCCGCAGGGAAGCGGGGGAGAACCGGGGAGCTGTTTTTT.

This clonotype has ten or more counts. The chain employs TRBV9 and TRBJ2-1, with TRBD2 identical over 8 bases. Germline trimming cut 3 bases from V and 12 bases from J; bases unmatched to any gene: 11. The CDR3 length is 14 residues. The germline V gene has CDR1 SGDLS and CDR2 YYNGEE. CDR3 region: CASSADTRTSPQFF. CDR3 DNA: TGTGCCAGCAGCGCCGACACCCGGACTAGCCCGCAGTTCTTC.

This clonotype was detected many times. The chain combines TRBV4-2 with TRBJ1-1; possible D gene TRBD1, 5 bases. CDR3 size: 16 residues. Germline-derived CDR1 and CDR2 are LGHNA and YNFKEQ. V dropped 0 bases and J dropped 1 base, with 12 bases sitting between them. In DNA, the CDR3 is TGTGCCAGCAGCCAAGATAGCGGGGCCAGGAACACTGAAGCTTTCTTT. It specifies CASSQDSGARNTEAFF.

The V and J genes are TRBV4-3 and TRBJ1-3, with D perhaps TRBD1 (5 bases). Per the germline V gene, CDR1 is LGHNA and CDR2 is YSLEER. This CDR3 contains 17 residues. Trimming took off 0 bases at V and 0 bases at J, with 12 bases between the two ends. CDR3 residues: CASSQDVPGSSGNTIYF. As DNA, the CDR3 is TGCGCCAGCAGCCAAGATGTTCCAGGGAGCTCTGGAAACACCATATATTTT.

This clonotype was seen repeatedly, ten times or more. The J gene is TRBJ2-1, the V gene TRBV29-1, with D possibly matching TRBD1 (6 bases). Germline CDR1 SQVTM, CDR2 ANQGSEA. With 6 bases removed from V and 3 bases from J, the gap between germline ends came to 21 bases. The CDR3 is 16 residues long. The CDR3, as DNA: TGCAGCGTGAAGGCTACAGGGCTCAAGGGCTACAATGAGCAGTTCTTC. Its translation is CSVKATGLKGYNEQFF.

Only a few counts were recorded for this clonotype. V and J are TRBV10-2 and TRBJ1-5, with D tentatively TRBD1 (5 bases). This CDR3 comprises 15 residues. The germline CDR1 and CDR2 sequences are WSHSY and SAAADI. V shed 10 bases and J shed 2 bases, with 18 bases lying between them. This CDR3 reads CATLPSDSRNQPQHF. CDR3 sequence (DNA): TGCGCCACCCTACCCTCCGACAGCCGCAATCAGCCCCAGCATTTT.

The chain employs TRBV12-2 and TRBJ1-1. TRBV12-2 has pseudogene status. The CDR3 runs 14 residues. CDR3 nucleotide sequence: TGTGCAAGTCGCTTAGGGCGTGTTGGAACTGAAGCTTTCTTT. Its protein product is CASRLGRVGTEAFF.

V usage is TRBV15 and J usage is TRBJ2-1; D may match TRBD1 or TRBD2 (7 bases each). V was clipped by 1 base and J by 6 bases, with 16 bases between them. The CDR3 has 16 residues. Germline V gene lookup returns CDR1 LNHNV and CDR2 YYDKDF (reference sequence). In nucleotides, the CDR3 is TGTGCCACCAGCAGAGGAGGCCAGGGGGGGGCCAATGAGCAGTTCTTC. Its protein product is CATSRGGQGGANEQFF.